This T cell receptor beta chain was identified during a study of T cells after yellow fever vaccination. TCRdb redid the calling of the 5' RACE reads with MiXCR, one entry per CDR3 protein. The sample has under 600,000 distinct CDR3 sequences, approximately 13% seen once. CDR1 is ENHRY, CDR2 SYGVKD, per germline. Between the trimmed V and J ends, which lost 6 bases and 2 bases, there was a span of 20 bases. CDR3 length: 16 residues. The receptor was isolated from a man younger than 45 who received the YFV17D yellow fever vaccine. The chain employs TRBV10-3 and TRBJ2-7; perhaps D is TRBD1 or TRBD2 (8 bases each). The sample consisted of PBMCs, taken on the day of the yellow fever booster vaccination. DNA of the CDR3: TGTGCCATCAGCGGGGGGGTAGACAGGGGAGCCTACGAGCAGTACTTC. This codes for CAISGGVDRGAYEQYF.